This T cell receptor beta chain comes out of a study of cytomegalovirus exposure and HLA in healthy donors. Whole-study context: Across 350 to 500 genotyped donors, 81% landed in the Caucasian-associated ancestry cluster. Study observations and caveats: Likely technical artifact: a cluster of highly shared sequence variants.

CDR1 is SGHTA and CDR2 is FQGNSA in the germline V gene. The CDR3 is 18 amino acids. The V end lost 3 bases, the J end lost 0 bases, and 18 bases lay between the germline ends. To note about this clone: The antigen is unknown.

Amplification used 60 Vbeta primers and 13 Jbeta primers. Only in-frame clones appear in the TCRdb table, and some are missing; sequencing was by immunoSEQ multiplex PCR. This repertoire shows about 130,000 clones, 66% found once; its top ten account for 1.6%. The source material was PBMCs. This TCR derives from a human donor in good health. The chain couples TRBV7-2 to TRBJ2-1; possibly TRBD2 for D (7 bases). DNA of the CDR3: TGTGCCAGCAGCTTTTCGGGGAGGGGGGTGAGCTCCTACAATGAGCAGTTCTTC. The encoded protein is CASSFSGRGVSSYNEQFF.